This note documents a single T cell receptor (beta chain) sequence. Its antigen has not been determined. Base-call qualities are not available, and no considerably larger clone is one nucleotide away. The data were taken from a study of early stage breast cancer tumors (dated by TCRdb to the late 2010s). As for the study more broadly: Of the approximately 15 invasive breast tumors, roughly 12 were found to be estrogen receptor-positive, progesterone receptor-positive and HER2-negative. A read coverage of roughly 10-fold per sample was achieved on average. Most of the 12 ER+/PR+/HER2- tumors were invasive ductal carcinomas, while the other four were invasive lobular carcinomas. Across all samples, 2,500,000 or so templates representing roughly 1 million unique clonotypes were detected. Broad study findings and their caveats: Enriched TCRB sequences shared across patients were found to be mostly commonly generated sequences that were unlikely to play an important role in the tumor microenvironment. Greater similarity was observed between blood and normal breast repertoires than between blood and tumor repertoires, and tumor was distinguished from normal in 14 of 16 patients when each tissue was compared with blood. Tumors showed approximately 2.4-fold higher T cell density and higher clonality than adjacent normal breast tissue. Because the cohort was small, analysis by tumor subtype was not possible. Bulk genomic DNA sequencing of unsorted cells missed chain pairing and functional markers such as CD4, CD8 and FOXP3.

The study profiled bulk TCR beta-chain repertoires in matched peripheral blood, tumor and adjacent normal breast tissue taken from some 17 patients with early-stage breast cancer. Before surgery, whole blood (about 5-11 mL) was collected into EDTA tubes and processed within 2 hours. Ficoll-Paque centrifugation in SepMate-50 tubes was used to isolate peripheral blood mononuclear cells. For storage in liquid nitrogen, PBMCs were cryopreserved as aliquots of about 1.9 to 4 million cells in around 90% FBS with roughly 10% DMSO. The Qiagen AllPrep DNA/RNA Mini kit was used to extract genomic DNA. Two independent genomic DNA replicates were amplified for each sample, with 0.5 ug used for blood and approximately 1.5 ug for tumor or normal breast. TCRB sequencing of genomic DNA was carried out with the ImmunoSeq Intro kit according to the manufacturer's instructions. Multiplex PCR was run for roughly 33 cycles using proprietary primers and spike-in control sequences for absolute quantification. Single-end 150-bp reads were used to sequence an 87-bp fragment spanning the CDR3 plus the flanking V and J genes. Seven samples, each with two replicates, were multiplexed per lane of an Illumina MiSeq using version 3.0 chemistry. The original methods were these. Raw data were processed with the vendor's proprietary pipeline, and both replicates were merged into a single result per sample. Productive rearrangements sharing the V-gene family, CDR3 amino acid sequence and J-gene segment were defined as clonotypes. To compute clonality, the normalized Shannon entropy (Pielou evenness) of TCRB abundances was subtracted from 1. T cell density was estimated as total templates divided by the number of input cells, with the number of input cells inferred from the DNA input amount. Recon was used with default parameters to estimate total repertoire diversity and clonality. Tumor-enriched clonotypes were defined as having over 0.1% abundance in tumor and at least 32-fold higher abundance than in normal breast. Here the immuneACCESS table is served through TCRdb, limited to in-frame sequences with V and J called. Missing clones are a known gap in these copies; in checked studies unresolved V genes cover under half, and the rest lacks a known reason. V, J and clone size derive from that table, while D and trimming were established from the DNA sequence. The sample yields about 28,000 clones; approximately 80% were counted once. Together, the top ten hold approximately 11% of the sample.

Its CDR3 holds 14 amino acids, cysteine through phenylalanine. Only the CDR3 part of the read is kept: 42 bases, read in frame from the first base. CDR1 and CDR2, looked up from the germline V gene (reference sequence), are GTSNPN and SVGIG. Trimming leaves V shorter by 8 bases and J shorter by 2 bases, with the junction holding 10 bases beyond the gene matches. The chain was built from TRBV30 and TRBJ2-7, with 9 middle bases fitting TRBD1. This clonotype originated in a person between 60 and 69 years old with breast cancer. The sample taken for sequencing was blood. Here is the DNA: TGTGCCGGGGTTGGGGACAGGGACGCCTACGAGCAGTACTTC. This gives the protein CAGVGDRDAYEQYF.